The 22 T cell receptor beta chains reported below all come from one sample, sequenced in a study of blood T cell repertoires in COVID-19. Clones were sequenced by immunoSEQ multiplex PCR, and TCRdb holds only the in-frame ones, with some missing. This sample has about 72,000 clones; approximately 85% occur once, and the top ten carry approximately 30%. The sequenced material came from peripheral blood. These receptors originate from a man aged 45-65 years with acute or convalescent COVID-19.

V and J are TRBV14 and TRBJ1-1; TRBD1 is a possible D gene (6 bases). The CDR3 is 17 residues long. The germline V gene encodes CDR1 SGHDN and CDR2 FVKESK. Trimming shortened V by 6 bases and J by 0 bases, and 20 bases separated the two germline ends. Here the CDR3 reads CASSIRGTLRLNTEAFF. In nucleotides, the CDR3 is TGTGCCAGCAGTATAAGGGGGACACTCAGATTGAACACTGAAGCTTTCTTT. Combining the CDR3 with reference TRBV14 and TRBJ1-1 gives the whole variable domain EAGVTQFPSHSVIEKGQTVTLRCDPISGHDNLYWYRRVMGKEIKFLLHFVKESKQDESGMPNNRFLAERTGGTYSTLKVQPAELEDSGVYFCASSIRGTLRLNTEAFFGQGTRLTVV.

The chain links TRBV3-1 (or the pseudogene TRBV3-2) to TRBJ1-6, with D possibly being TRBD1 (6 bases). V dropped 3 bases and J dropped 5 bases, with 14 bases sitting between them. Germline V gene data show CDR1 as LGHDT and CDR2 as YNNKEL (reference sequence). The CDR3 runs 16 residues. Here the CDR3 reads CASSHMRTGNNSPLHF. CDR3 nucleotides: TGTGCCAGCAGCCACATGCGAACAGGGAATAATTCACCCCTCCACTTT.

This clone came up once. CDR3 bases: TGCGCCAGCAGCCCTAGGTGGGGGCGCGACGAGCAGTACTTC. Its translation: CASSPRWGRDEQYF. The J gene is TRBJ2-7, the V gene TRBV5-1; tentative D call: TRBD1 (6 bases). Deletions cut 4 bases from V and 5 bases from J, with 16 bases between. The germline CDR1 and CDR2 sequences are SGHRS and YFSETQ. The CDR3 contains 14 residues.

J is TRBJ2-5 and V is TRBV2; D is perhaps TRBD2 (6 bases). This CDR3 is built from 13 residues. CDR1 and CDR2 (germline): SNHLY, FYNNEI. Trimming cost V 6 bases and J 5 bases, with 13 bases left between them. Here the CDR3 reads CASSGSPKETQYF. DNA for the CDR3: TGTGCCAGCAGCGGGAGTCCCAAGGAGACCCAGTACTTC. The variable domain in full, completed from reference TRBV2 and TRBJ2-5, reads EPEVTQTPSHQVTQMGQEVILRCVPISNHLYFYWYRQILGQKVEFLVSFYNNEISEKSEIFDDQFSVERPDGSNFTLKIRSTKLEDSAMYFCASSGSPKETQYFGPGTRLLVL.

The chain employs TRBV11-3 and TRBJ2-3; D may be TRBD2 (7 bases). V was cut by 5 bases and J by 0 bases, with 9 bases left in between. The length of the CDR3 is 14 residues. Germline CDR1 and CDR2: SGHNT and YENEEA. In DNA, the CDR3 is TGTGCCAGCAGCCGGGGGGCTAGCACAGATACGCAGTATTTT. This translates into CASSRGASTDTQYF.

The chain joins TRBV27 to TRBJ1-2; no firm D call. The CDR3 extends over 12 amino acids. V was shortened by 6 bases and J by 6 bases, with 11 bases between the two germline ends. CDR1 MNHEY and CDR2 SMNVEV come from the germline V gene (reference sequence). In DNA, the CDR3 is TGTGCCAGCAGGTCAGCAGGTGATGGCTACACCTTC. Protein product: CASRSAGDGYTF.

V usage is TRBV7-3 and J usage is TRBJ2-3, with 8 bases matching TRBD1. After removal of 4 bases from V and 7 bases from J, the junction contained 7 bases not matched to a gene. The CDR3 sequence is 14 residues long. Germline V gene data show CDR1 as SGHTA and CDR2 as FQGTGA. CDR3 region: CASSYRDRRNTQYF. The CDR3 bases are TGTGCCAGCAGCTACCGGGACAGGCGGAATACGCAGTATTTT.

V is TRBV7-2 and J is TRBJ2-7; D call uncertain. In germline, CDR1 is SGHTA, CDR2 FQGNSA. V lost 5 bases and J 2 bases, leaving 10 bases between the germline ends. This CDR3 region has 13 residues. CDR3 in amino acids: CASSPSLTYEQYF. The CDR3, as DNA: TGTGCCAGCAGCCCGAGCCTGACCTACGAGCAGTACTTC.

V gene TRBV7-9 combines with J gene TRBJ2-3; 9 bases align to TRBD2. The CDR3 loop spans 16 amino acids. Germline CDR1 is SEHNR and CDR2 is FQNEAQ (reference sequence). V was pared by 4 bases and J by 4 bases, with 9 bases of the junction left unmatched. Here the CDR3 reads CASSSGLAWGPDTQYF. Written as DNA, the CDR3 is TGTGCCAGCAGCTCGGGACTAGCCTGGGGGCCAGATACGCAGTATTTT.

This clone appeared once. The V call is TRBV9, the J call TRBJ2-5; D is perhaps TRBD2 (5 bases). V lost 0 bases to trimming and J lost 5 bases, with 14 bases between them. Germline assignment: CDR1 SGDLS and CDR2 YYNGEE. This CDR3 has 15 amino acids. The CDR3 coding sequence is TGTGCCAGCAGCGTAGGGGTAGCGCATTTGGAGACCCAGTACTTC. Translated: CASSVGVAHLETQYF.

The V call is TRBV2, the J call TRBJ2-1, with 8 nucleotides matching TRBD1. The CDR3 runs 14 residues. The V and J ends lost 5 bases and 4 bases, in that order; junction bases with no gene match: 4. Per the germline V gene, CDR1 is SNHLY and CDR2 is FYNNEI. The CDR3: CASSNTGGYNEQFF. In nucleotides, the CDR3 is TGTGCCAGCAGTAACACAGGGGGATACAATGAGCAGTTCTTC.

The chain has TRBV25-1 and TRBJ1-1; 7 bases are shared with TRBD1. The CDR3 runs to 15 residues. V lost 4 bases to trimming and J lost 0 bases; unmatched junction nucleotides: 5. CDR1 and CDR2 (germline): MGHDK, SYGVNS. CDR3 amino acids: CASSVGQPLNTEAFF. For the CDR3, the DNA is TGTGCCAGCAGTGTGGGACAGCCACTGAACACTGAAGCTTTCTTT.

The V call is TRBV18, the J call TRBJ2-6, with 9 nucleotides matching TRBD1. From germline, CDR1 is KGHSH and CDR2 LQKENI. This CDR3 has 17 residues. With V trimmed by 6 bases and J by 2 bases, 8 bases remained unmatched. For the CDR3, the DNA is TGTGCCAGCTCCCCGGGACAGGGTACTCCTGGGGCCAACGTCCTGACTTTC. Protein product: CASSPGQGTPGANVLTF.

This clone was picked up a small number of times. V is TRBV19 and J is TRBJ1-5, with a tentative D call TRBD1 (5 bases). This CDR3 contains 15 residues. V dropped 5 bases and J dropped 6 bases, with 17 bases sitting between them. CDR1 LNHDA and CDR2 SQIVND come from the germline V gene (reference sequence). The CDR3 nucleotides are TGTGCCAGTAGTCTCGGACCGGGGGGATCTCAGCCCCAGCATTTT. Its protein product is CASSLGPGGSQPQHF. Full variable domain (outside the CDR3, taken from reference TRBV19 and TRBJ1-5): DGGITQSPKYLFRKEGQNVTLSCEQNLNHDAMYWYRQDPGQGLRLIYYSQIVNDFQKGDIAEGYSVSREKKESFPLTVTSAQKNPTAFYLCASSLGPGGSQPQHFGDGTRLSIL.

This clone has just a few counts. Within the sample, other DNA sequences also encode this same CDR3. The chain joins TRBV7-9 to TRBJ2-7; D is unresolved. Germline V gene sequence: CDR1 SEHNR, CDR2 FQNEAQ (reference sequence). CDR3 length equals 13 residues. Deletions cut 1 base from V and 6 bases from J, with 10 bases between. The CDR3 DNA reads as TGTGCCAGCAGCTTAGTAGGTGGGCGCGAGCAGTACTTC. This translates into CASSLVGGREQYF.

The chain is built from TRBV5-6 and TRBJ1-5, with a weak D call TRBD1 (6 bases). Germline V gene lookup returns CDR1 SGHDT and CDR2 YYEEEE. V was trimmed by 4 bases and J by 3 bases, leaving 11 bases between them. This CDR3 has 14 residues. The CDR3 DNA reads as TGTGCCAGCAGCCGAGGACAGAACAATCAGCCCCAGCATTTT. Translating gives CASSRGQNNQPQHF. Looking up the rest from reference TRBV5-6 and TRBJ1-5 gives the full variable domain: DAGVTQSPTHLIKTRGQQVTLRCSPKSGHDTVSWYQQALGQGPQFIFQYYEEEERQRGNFPDRFSGHQFPNYSSELNVNALLLGDSALYLCASSRGQNNQPQHFGDGTRLSIL.

The chain couples TRBV27 to TRBJ2-1; 8 positions match TRBD2. This CDR3 has 13 amino acids. V lost 6 bases, J lost 8 bases, and 6 bases stayed unmatched. Germline CDR1 MNHEY, CDR2 SMNVEV (reference sequence). CDR3 residues: CASSPSGGYEQFF. The DNA for the CDR3 is TGTGCCAGCAGCCCAAGCGGGGGTTATGAGCAGTTCTTC.

The genes are TRBV14 and TRBJ2-7, with D possibly matching TRBD1 (6 bases). Germline V gene lookup returns CDR1 SGHDN and CDR2 FVKESK. The CDR3 spans 13 residues. V shed 2 bases and J shed 5 bases, with 10 bases lying between them. The CDR3 region is CASSQTGFHEQYF. CDR3 bases: TGTGCCAGCAGCCAAACAGGGTTCCACGAGCAGTACTTC.

DNA of the CDR3: TGTGCCAGTAGTTCCAGAATTCGGGGGGCCTACGAGCAGTACTTC. The encoded protein is CASSSRIRGAYEQYF. The rearrangement joins TRBV19 to TRBJ2-7, with TRBD2 identical over 7 bases. Germline V CDR1 and CDR2: LNHDA, SQIVND (reference sequence). V lost 5 bases, J lost 2 bases, and 9 bases stayed unmatched. The CDR3 runs to 15 residues.

The chain links TRBV19 to TRBJ1-5; D is perhaps TRBD1 (6 bases). V was pared by 7 bases and J by 5 bases, with 21 bases between. The CDR3 contains 16 residues. Germline CDR1 reads LNHDA; CDR2 reads SQIVND (reference sequence). The CDR3 loop reads CASTPPGVWGDQPQHF. Written as DNA, the CDR3 is TGTGCCAGTACCCCACCAGGGGTTTGGGGAGATCAGCCCCAGCATTTT. Together with reference TRBV19 and TRBJ1-5, the CDR3 gives the full variable domain: DGGITQSPKYLFRKEGQNVTLSCEQNLNHDAMYWYRQDPGQGLRLIYYSQIVNDFQKGDIAEGYSVSREKKESFPLTVTSAQKNPTAFYLCASTPPGVWGDQPQHFGDGTRLSIL.

The chain uses TRBV12-2 and TRBJ1-3. TRBV12-2 is a known pseudogene. The CDR3 runs to 14 residues. The CDR3 loop is CASRLRNSGNTIYF. The CDR3 bases are TGTGCAAGTCGCTTGCGCAACTCTGGAAACACCATATATTTT.

The chain combines TRBV5-1 with TRBJ2-7; TRBD1 might be the D (5 bases). Deletions cut 0 bases from V and 5 bases from J, with 9 bases between. This CDR3 has 13 residues. Germline lookup yields CDR1 SGHRS and CDR2 YFSETQ. The CDR3 sequence: CASSLAPGNEQYF. The CDR3 DNA follows: TGCGCCAGCAGCTTGGCCCCAGGGAACGAGCAGTACTTC.